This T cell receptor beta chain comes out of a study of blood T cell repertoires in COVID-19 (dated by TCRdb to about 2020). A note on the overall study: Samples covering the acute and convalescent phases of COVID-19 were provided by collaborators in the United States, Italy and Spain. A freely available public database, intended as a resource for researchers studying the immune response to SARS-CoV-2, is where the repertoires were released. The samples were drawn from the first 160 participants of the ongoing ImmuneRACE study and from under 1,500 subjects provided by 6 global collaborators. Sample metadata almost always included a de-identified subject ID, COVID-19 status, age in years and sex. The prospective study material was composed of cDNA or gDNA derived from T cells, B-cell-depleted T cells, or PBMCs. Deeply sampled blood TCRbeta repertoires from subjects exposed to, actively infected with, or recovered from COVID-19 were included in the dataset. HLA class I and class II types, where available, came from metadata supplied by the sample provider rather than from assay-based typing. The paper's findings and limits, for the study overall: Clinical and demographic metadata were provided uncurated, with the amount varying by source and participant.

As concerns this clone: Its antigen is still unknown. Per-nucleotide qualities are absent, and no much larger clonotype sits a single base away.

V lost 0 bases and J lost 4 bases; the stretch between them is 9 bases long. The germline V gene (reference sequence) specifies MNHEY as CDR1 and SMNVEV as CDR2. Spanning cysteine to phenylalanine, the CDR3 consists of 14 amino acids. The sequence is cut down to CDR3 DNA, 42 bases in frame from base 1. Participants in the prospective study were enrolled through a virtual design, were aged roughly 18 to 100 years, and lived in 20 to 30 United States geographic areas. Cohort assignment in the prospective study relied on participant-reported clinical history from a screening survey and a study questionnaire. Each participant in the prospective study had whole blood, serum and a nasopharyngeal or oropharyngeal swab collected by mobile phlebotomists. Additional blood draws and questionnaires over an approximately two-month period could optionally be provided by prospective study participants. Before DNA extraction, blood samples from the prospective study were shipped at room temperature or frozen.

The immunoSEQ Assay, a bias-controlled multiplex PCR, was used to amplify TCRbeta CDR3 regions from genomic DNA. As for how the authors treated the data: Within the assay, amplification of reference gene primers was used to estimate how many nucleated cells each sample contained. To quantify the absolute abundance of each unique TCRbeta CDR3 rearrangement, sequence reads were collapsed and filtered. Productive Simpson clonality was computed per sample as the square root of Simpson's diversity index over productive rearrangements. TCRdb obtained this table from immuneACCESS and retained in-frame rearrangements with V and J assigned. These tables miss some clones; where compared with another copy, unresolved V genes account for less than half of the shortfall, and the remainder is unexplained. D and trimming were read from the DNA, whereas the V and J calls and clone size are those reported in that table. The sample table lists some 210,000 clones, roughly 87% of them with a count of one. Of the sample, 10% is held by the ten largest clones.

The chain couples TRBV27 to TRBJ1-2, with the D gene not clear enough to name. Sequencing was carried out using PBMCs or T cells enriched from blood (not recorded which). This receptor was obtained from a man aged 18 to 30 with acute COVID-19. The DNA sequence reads TGTGCCAGCAGTTTATCACCGGGGAGCTATGGCTACACCTTC. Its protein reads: CASSLSPGSYGYTF.